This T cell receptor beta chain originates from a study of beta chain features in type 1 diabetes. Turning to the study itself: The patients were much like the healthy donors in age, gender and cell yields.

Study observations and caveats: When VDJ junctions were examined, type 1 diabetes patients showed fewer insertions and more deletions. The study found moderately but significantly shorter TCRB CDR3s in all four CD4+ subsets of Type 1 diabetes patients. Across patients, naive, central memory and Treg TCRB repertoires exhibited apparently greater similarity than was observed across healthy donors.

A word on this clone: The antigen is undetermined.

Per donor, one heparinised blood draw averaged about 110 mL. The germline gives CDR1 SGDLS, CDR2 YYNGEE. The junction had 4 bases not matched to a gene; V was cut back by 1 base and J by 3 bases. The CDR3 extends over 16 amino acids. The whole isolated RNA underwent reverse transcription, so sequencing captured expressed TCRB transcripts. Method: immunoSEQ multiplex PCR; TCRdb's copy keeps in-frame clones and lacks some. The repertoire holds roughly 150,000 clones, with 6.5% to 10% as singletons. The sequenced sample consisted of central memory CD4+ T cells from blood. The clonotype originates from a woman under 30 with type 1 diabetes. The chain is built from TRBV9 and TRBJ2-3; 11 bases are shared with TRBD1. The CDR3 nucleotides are TGTGCCAGCAGCGTATGGGGGACAGGGGGTACAGATACGCAGTATTTT. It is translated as CASSVWGTGGTDTQYF.